Sequencing of this T cell receptor beta chain was carried out in a study of cytomegalovirus exposure and HLA in healthy donors. Turning to the study itself: The 95 to 150 validation repertoires were produced on the same platform as the 550 to 750 repertoires of the first cohort. This was reported in a later analysis.

With V trimmed by 6 bases and J by 4 bases, 1 base remained unmatched. CDR1 is SNHLY and CDR2 is FYNNEI in the germline V gene. The CDR3 runs to 15 residues. Clones were sequenced by immunoSEQ multiplex PCR, and TCRdb holds only the in-frame ones, with some missing. The top ten hold about 1.5% of the sample, which has 180,000 or so clones, around 87% seen once. These donors were members of the roughly 120-subject validation cohort, a group separate from the approximately 670-subject first cohort. The chain joins TRBV2 to TRBJ2-2, with 14 nucleotides matching TRBD2. Sequenced: PBMCs. This sequence was found in a woman aged 25 to 39 in good health and CMV-seronegative. CDR3 residues: CASRGLAGATGELFF. The CDR3 nucleotides read TGTGCCAGCAGGGGACTAGCGGGGGCCACCGGGGAGCTGTTTTTT.